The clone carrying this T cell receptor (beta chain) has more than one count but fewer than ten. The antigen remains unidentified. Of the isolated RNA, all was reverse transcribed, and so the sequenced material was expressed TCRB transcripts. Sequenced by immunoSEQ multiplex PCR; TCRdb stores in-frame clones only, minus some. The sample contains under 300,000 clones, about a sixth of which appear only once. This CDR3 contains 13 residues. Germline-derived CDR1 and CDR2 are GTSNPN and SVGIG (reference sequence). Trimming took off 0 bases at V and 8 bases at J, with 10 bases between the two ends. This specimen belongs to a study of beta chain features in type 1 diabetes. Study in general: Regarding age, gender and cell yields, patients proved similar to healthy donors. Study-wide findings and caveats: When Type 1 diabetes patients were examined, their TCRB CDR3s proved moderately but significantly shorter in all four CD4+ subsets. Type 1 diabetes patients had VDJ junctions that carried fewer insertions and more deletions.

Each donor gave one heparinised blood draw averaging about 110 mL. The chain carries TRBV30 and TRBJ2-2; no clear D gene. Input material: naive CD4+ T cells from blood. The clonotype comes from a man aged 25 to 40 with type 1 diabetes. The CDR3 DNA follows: TGTGCCTGGAGTGTCACTCCCGTGGGGGAGCTGTTTTTT. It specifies CAWSVTPVGELFF.